Described below is a single T cell receptor (beta chain) sequence and its context. Antigen specificity is unknown. CDR3 length equals 14 residues. CDR1 and CDR2 (germline): SGDLS, YYNGEE. V shed 3 bases and J shed 8 bases, with 15 bases lying between them. Sequencing was performed with immunoSEQ multiplex PCR; in TCRdb, only in-frame clones are kept and a portion is missing. The sample includes under 200,000 clones, roughly nine tenths of them seen just once. The data were obtained in a study of cytomegalovirus exposure and HLA in healthy donors. Points from the study as a whole: A subsequent analysis found that TCR clusters from the first cohort also tended to co-occur in the roughly 120 validation repertoires, with 94% of cluster scores above 0.

This sequence originates from a woman in her twenties or thirties in good health and CMV-seronegative. This chain connects TRBV9 to TRBJ2-1, with D maybe TRBD1 (6 bases). The sample taken for sequencing was PBMCs. The chain's CDR3 is CASSALGSGDEQFF. The CDR3 nucleotides are TGTGCCAGCAGCGCCCTAGGGTCAGGGGATGAGCAGTTCTTC.